Following are 27 T cell receptor beta chains from one sample sequenced in a study of T cells in Graves' hyperthyroidism and ophthalmopathy. The TCR beta CDR3 regions underwent amplification using RNA transcripts as the source. The HTBI set primed first-round TCR CDR3 RT-PCR. TCRdb reanalysed the multiplex PCR reads using MiXCR and keeps one entry per CDR3 protein. The table lists around 500,000 distinct CDR3 sequences, approximately 14% of them singletons. Sequencing was done on a sample of blood. The source is a woman younger than 30 with Graves' hyperthyroidism.

The V call is TRBV4-3, the J call TRBJ1-2; weak D call: TRBD1 (5 bases). V lost 0 bases and J lost 0, with 8 bases in between. This CDR3 spans 15 amino acids. Germline CDR1 LGHNA, CDR2 YSLEER. The CDR3, as DNA: TGCGCCAGCAGCCAAGACAGGGTAGCTAACTATGGCTACACCTTC. As protein: CASSQDRVANYGYTF.

The chain employs TRBV11-2 and TRBJ1-3; D uncertain. The germline V gene has CDR1 SGHAT and CDR2 FQNNGV. V was clipped by 5 bases and J by 0 bases, with 11 bases between them. The CDR3 covers 15 residues. The CDR3, as DNA: TGTGCCAGCAGCCAGGTGGCCAGCTCTGGAAACACCATATATTTT. Protein sequence: CASSQVASSGNTIYF.

This clonotype has ten or more counts. V is TRBV27 and J is TRBJ2-3; D is possibly TRBD2 (6 bases). There are 18 residues in the CDR3. CDR1 is MNHEY, CDR2 SMNVEV, per germline (reference sequence). Trimming pared 2 bases from V and 0 bases from J, leaving 18 bases between. The CDR3 region is CASSLIGAWRDSTDTQYF. CDR3 coding DNA: TGTGCCAGCAGTTTAATTGGGGCGTGGCGGGATAGCACAGATACGCAGTATTTT.

The chain joins TRBV20-1 to TRBJ2-5, with 11 bases that match TRBD1. The germline V gene encodes CDR1 DFQATT and CDR2 SNEGSKA (reference sequence). This CDR3 is built from 14 residues. Trimming took 2 bases from V and 4 from J; bases not matched to a gene: 3. The CDR3 DNA sequence: TGCAGTGCTAGAATGGGACAGGGGGGAGAGACCCAGTACTTC. This codes for CSARMGQGGETQYF.

This chain uses TRBV18 with TRBJ1-4, with 12 bases lining up with TRBD1. The CDR3 sequence is 17 residues long. V dropped 6 bases and J dropped 8; count of bases not matched to a gene: 13. Germline V gives CDR1 KGHSH, CDR2 LQKENI. The CDR3, as DNA: TGTGCCAGCTCCCCCGGGACAGGGGGCGCAGGTAGGGAAAAACTGTTTTTT. This encodes CASSPGTGGAGREKLFF.

As to this clonotype: A clone one base away is much larger, so this may be a read error. This chain joins TRBV18 and TRBJ1-1; 7 bases line up with TRBD1. Germline-derived CDR1 and CDR2 are KGHSH and LQKENI. The CDR3 is made up of 15 amino acids. CDR3 DNA: TGTGCCAGCTCACGGGACAGTCCAGGGGAGACTGAAACTTTCTTT. Protein: CASSRDSPGETETFF.

The chain recombines TRBV20-1 with TRBJ2-7; TRBD2 aligns across 8 bases. The CDR3 contains 15 residues. Per germline, CDR1 DFQATT and CDR2 SNEGSKA (reference sequence). Trimming cost V 3 bases and J 2 bases; bases outside gene matches: 9. Written as DNA, the CDR3 is TGCAGTGCTAGTCTTAGCGGGATAGCCACCTACGAGCAGTACGTC. Residues: CSASLSGIATYEQYV.

This clonotype was seen only once. This chain uses TRBV12-3 or TRBV12-4 with TRBJ2-7; 14 bases align to TRBD2. This CDR3 comprises 18 residues. Trimming cost V 5 bases and J 3 bases; bases outside gene matches: 12. The CDR3 protein is CASSLTRKGLAGDYEQYF. The CDR3, as DNA: TGTGCCAGCAGTCTTACGCGGAAGGGACTAGCGGGAGACTACGAGCAGTACTTC.

The chain employs TRBV19 and TRBJ2-1, with 7 bases fitting TRBD2. V gave up 3 bases and J gave up 1 base; unmatched junction bases: 3. CDR3 length: 15 residues. Germline V gene sequence: CDR1 LNHDA, CDR2 SQIVND (reference sequence). The CDR3: CASSMMGGSYNEQFF. In DNA form, the CDR3 reads TGTGCCAGTAGTATGATGGGGGGGTCCTACAATGAGCAGTTCTTC. The entire variable domain, with the rest obtained from reference TRBV19 and TRBJ2-1, is as follows: DGGITQSPKYLFRKEGQNVTLSCEQNLNHDAMYWYRQDPGQGLRLIYYSQIVNDFQKGDIAEGYSVSREKKESFPLTVTSAQKNPTAFYLCASSMMGGSYNEQFFGPGTRLTVL.

This clonotype was observed a handful of times. The chain is built from TRBV29-1 and TRBJ2-3; 9 bases match TRBD2. This CDR3 spans 14 amino acids. Germline V CDR1 and CDR2: SQVTM, ANQGSEA. V gave up 8 bases and J gave up 2 bases; unmatched junction bases: 8. The CDR3 is CSLGAGGPTDTQYF. CDR3 bases: TGCAGCCTGGGGGCGGGAGGGCCCACAGATACGCAGTATTTT.

The rearrangement uses TRBV10-3 and TRBJ2-5; D possibly matches TRBD1 or TRBD2 (5 bases each). The CDR3 sequence is 13 residues long. CDR1 ENHRY and CDR2 SYGVKD come from the germline V gene. V was cut by 0 bases and J by 5 bases, with 7 bases left in between. This chain's CDR3 is CAISESRDETQYF. CDR3 sequence (DNA): TGTGCCATCAGTGAGTCAAGGGACGAGACCCAGTACTTC.

The chain employs TRBV3-1 and TRBJ1-5, with a tentative D call TRBD1 (5 bases). Per the germline V gene, CDR1 is LGHDT and CDR2 is YNNKEL (reference sequence). The CDR3 sequence is 17 residues long. The V gene lost 2 bases and the J gene lost 4 bases, with 18 bases spanning the gap. The CDR3 loop reads CASSQRQLRPGNQPQHF. The DNA for the CDR3 is TGTGCCAGCAGCCAACGGCAGCTTCGTCCAGGGAATCAGCCCCAGCATTTT. The full variable domain, in which reference TRBV3-1 and TRBJ1-5 provide the parts outside the CDR3, is DTAVSQTPKYLVTQMGNDKSIKCEQNLGHDTMYWYKQDSKKFLKIMFSYNNKELIINETVPNRFSPKSPDKAHLNLHINSLELGDSAVYFCASSQRQLRPGNQPQHFGDGTRLSIL.

This clonotype was counted between two and nine times. The V call is TRBV10-3, the J call TRBJ1-2; no definite D call. The CDR3 loop spans 14 amino acids. The germline gives CDR1 ENHRY, CDR2 SYGVKD. V was trimmed by 2 bases and J by 0 bases, leaving 7 bases between them. The CDR3 DNA sequence: TGTGCCATCAGTGAGGAAGAAGCTAACTATGGCTACACCTTC. Protein product: CAISEEEANYGYTF.

This clonotype was observed at least ten times. The DNA of the CDR3 is TGCGCCAGCAGTGACGGTGTTAGCGGGAGAATGGAGACCCAGTACTTC. This codes for CASSDGVSGRMETQYF. V usage is TRBV10-1 and J usage is TRBJ2-5; 9 bases fit TRBD2. V gave up 3 bases and J gave up 5 bases; unmatched junction bases: 10. CDR1 is WNHNN and CDR2 is SYGVQD in the germline V gene (reference sequence). This CDR3 spans 16 amino acids.

Many counts were recorded for this clonotype. The rearrangement links TRBV28 to TRBJ2-5; D not resolved. Germline V gene sequence: CDR1 MDHEN, CDR2 SYDVKM. The CDR3 totals 13 residues. V dropped 5 bases and J dropped 2 bases, with 9 bases sitting between them. This CDR3 is CASSSGVQETQYF. The CDR3 DNA is TGTGCCAGCAGTAGTGGAGTTCAAGAGACCCAGTACTTC.

This clonotype was observed at least ten times. The V and J genes are TRBV6-1 and TRBJ1-1, with D uncertain. The germline gives CDR1 MNHNS, CDR2 SASEGT. V was pared by 4 bases and J by 7 bases, with 10 bases between. The CDR3 totals 12 residues. The CDR3 DNA reads TGTGCCAGCAGTGTTAGGGATTTTGAAGCTTTCTTT. Encoded protein: CASSVRDFEAFF.

The gene calls are TRBV6-9 and TRBJ1-2, with TRBD1 matching over 9 bases. V dropped 4 bases and J dropped 6; count of bases not matched to a gene: 9. This CDR3 is 15 amino acids long. Germline CDR1 is MNHGY and CDR2 is SVAAGI. CDR3 in amino acids: CASSSTGTGGNGYTF. For the CDR3, the DNA is TGTGCCAGCAGTTCAACCGGAACAGGGGGCAATGGCTACACCTTC.

This clonotype was counted a few times. The chain combines TRBV6-1 with TRBJ1-5; 8 positions match TRBD1. The CDR3 is made up of 18 amino acids. Trimming removed 3 bases from V and 7 bases from J; junction bases left unmatched: 17. Per germline, CDR1 MNHNS and CDR2 SASEGT. CDR3 amino acids: CASSESHQGAMISQPQHF. CDR3 DNA: TGTGCCAGCAGTGAGTCGCATCAGGGGGCAATGATATCGCAGCCCCAGCATTTT.

The chain joins TRBV2 to TRBJ2-1; no reliable D call. Germline CDR1 SNHLY, CDR2 FYNNEI. The V end lost 3 bases, the J end lost 3 bases, and 12 bases lay between the germline ends. The CDR3 covers 15 residues. The CDR3 coding sequence is TGTGCCAGCAGTGATTGGGATTCGGGCTACAATGAGCAGTTCTTC. It specifies CASSDWDSGYNEQFF.

The V call is TRBV7-9, the J call TRBJ1-2; D possibly corresponds to TRBD1 (6 bases). Germline-derived CDR1 and CDR2 are SEHNR and FQNEAQ (reference sequence). The CDR3 sequence is 14 residues long. V lost 5 bases to trimming and J lost 8 bases, with 18 bases between them. The DNA of the CDR3 is TGTGCCAGCAGCCCCCTCGCAGGGGTCGGGGGCTACACCTTC. This gives the protein CASSPLAGVGGYTF.

This clonotype appeared a few times. The genes are TRBV2 and TRBJ2-2; 8 nucleotides align to TRBD1. Germline CDR1 and CDR2: SNHLY and FYNNEI. After removal of 2 bases from V and 5 bases from J, the junction contained 4 bases not matched to a gene. This CDR3 region has 15 residues. The CDR3 DNA reads TGTGCCAGCAGTGAAAGCAGGGGGCATACCGGGGAGCTGTTTTTT. Translated, it gives CASSESRGHTGELFF.

This clonotype was counted between two and nine times. The chain links TRBV10-3 to TRBJ2-7; D possibly corresponds to TRBD2 (6 bases). The V end was cut by 10 bases, the J end by 2 bases, with 15 bases between. Germline values: CDR1 ENHRY, CDR2 SYGVKD. CDR3 length equals 13 residues. The CDR3, as DNA: TGTGCCAGCAGAGCGGGCCTCACCTACGAGCAGTACGTC. Protein: CASRAGLTYEQYV.

In this sample, this clonotype turned up many times. The genes are TRBV28 and TRBJ2-7, with 15 bases identical to TRBD2. Germline CDR1 and CDR2: MDHEN and SYDVKM. Trimming at V came to 6 bases and at J to 6 bases, leaving 6 bases not matched to a gene. CDR3 length: 15 amino acids. The CDR3 sequence is CASRGLAGGRGEQYV. In nucleotides, the CDR3 is TGTGCCAGCAGGGGACTAGCGGGAGGCCGGGGCGAGCAGTACGTC.

V is TRBV20-1 and J is TRBJ2-7; D tentatively reads TRBD1 or TRBD2 (5 bases each). Germline CDR1 reads DFQATT; CDR2 reads SNEGSKA (reference sequence). With 0 bases removed from V and 3 bases from J, the gap between germline ends came to 12 bases. This CDR3 comprises 14 residues. The CDR3 loop is CSARDRGGFYEQYF. CDR3 sequence (DNA): TGCAGTGCTAGAGATCGGGGCGGGTTCTACGAGCAGTACTTC.

This clonotype was counted at least ten times. The rearrangement links TRBV14 to TRBJ1-1; no clear D. Between the trimmed V and J ends, which lost 2 bases and 5 bases, there was a span of 6 bases. Looked up from germline, CDR1 is SGHDN and CDR2 is FVKESK. CDR3 size: 12 residues. CDR3 loop: CASSQLWTEAFF. In DNA form, the CDR3 reads TGTGCCAGCAGCCAATTATGGACTGAAGCTTTCTTT.

This clonotype was seen at least ten times. The gene calls are TRBV29-1 and TRBJ1-2; TRBD1 matches 8 bases. Germline values: CDR1 SQVTM, CDR2 ANQGSEA. The CDR3 runs to 12 residues. The V segment lost 6 bases and the J segment 7 bases; nucleotides outside the gene matches: 7. This chain's CDR3 is CSVPQGARGYTF. The CDR3, as DNA: TGCAGCGTACCTCAGGGGGCGCGTGGCTACACCTTC.

This clonotype was observed many times. The chain employs TRBV6-1 and TRBJ2-3; perhaps TRBD2 as D (5 bases). The CDR3 sequence is 14 residues long. The V gene's germline CDR1 is MNHNS and CDR2 SASEGT. Deletions cut 5 bases from V and 1 base from J, with 10 bases between. CDR3 DNA sequence: TGTGCCAGCAGTATATCCGGGGGCACAGATACGCAGTATTTT. Its protein product is CASSISGGTDTQYF.